These 25 T cell receptor beta chains share one sample of origin, sequenced in a study of T-cell reconstitution after alpha-beta-depleted transplantation in children. A library of TCRbeta sequences, prepared with unique molecular identifiers, was generated. TCRdb reprocessed the PCR reads with MiXCR, giving one entry per CDR3 protein. Of about 610,000 distinct CDR3 sequences listed, over 9.5% are singletons. The specimen comprised PBMCs from the stem cell graft donor, sampled from the stem cell graft. These receptor sequences come from a human donor who donated a stem cell graft to a child with acute myeloid leukemia.

In its sample, this clonotype was seen a few times. The CDR3 sequence: CASSQVDRTFYTEAFF. CDR3 sequence (DNA): TGCGCCAGCAGCCAAGTGGACAGGACCTTTTACACTGAAGCTTTCTTT. The chain recombines TRBV4-3 with TRBJ1-1; 7 bases align to TRBD1. Germline V gives CDR1 LGHNA, CDR2 YSLEER. CDR3 size: 16 residues. V lost 1 base to trimming and J lost 3 bases; unmatched junction nucleotides: 8.

This clonotype was counted a few times. V gene TRBV28 combines with J gene TRBJ1-5, with a weak D call TRBD1 (6 bases). Germline-derived CDR1 and CDR2 are MDHEN and SYDVKM. This CDR3 comprises 16 residues. V lost 3 bases and J 1 base, leaving 13 bases between the germline ends. Here the CDR3 DNA reads TGTGCCAGCAGTTTCGGCAGGGGCAGGAGCAATCAGCCCCAGCATTTT. It yields the protein CASSFGRGRSNQPQHF.

The sample holds a few counts of this clonotype. V and J are TRBV7-2 and TRBJ2-1; either TRBD1 or TRBD2 may fit D (5 bases each). Germline V gene data show CDR1 as SGHTA and CDR2 as FQGNSA. V shed 5 bases and J shed 3 bases, with 11 bases lying between them. The CDR3 covers 14 residues. The chain's CDR3 is CASSMWGYYNEQFF. In DNA, the CDR3 is TGTGCCAGCAGCATGTGGGGGTACTACAATGAGCAGTTCTTC.

This rearrangement joins TRBV14 to TRBJ1-1; 7 bases are a match to TRBD1. Germline lookup yields CDR1 SGHDN and CDR2 FVKESK. V shed 5 bases, J shed 2 bases, and the junction held 11 bases outside the gene matches. This CDR3 is 16 amino acids long. As DNA, the CDR3 is TGTGCCAGCAGCTTAATGCCGGGACAGCTTAACACTGAAGCTTTCTTT. It encodes CASSLMPGQLNTEAFF.

This clonotype has at least ten counts. CDR3 protein: CASSYSQTGTYEQYF. The CDR3 bases are TGTGCCAGCAGTTACTCTCAGACAGGCACCTACGAGCAGTACTTC. The chain recombines TRBV6-5 with TRBJ2-7; possible D gene TRBD1, 6 bases. V lost 0 bases and J lost 2, with 11 bases in between. The CDR3 covers 15 residues. Germline-derived CDR1 and CDR2 are MNHEY and SVGAGI.

This clonotype was detected only a few times. V usage is TRBV7-3 and J usage is TRBJ2-7; D is tentatively TRBD1 or TRBD2 (5 bases each). CDR1 is SGHTA and CDR2 is FQGTGA in the germline V gene. The CDR3 covers 14 residues. Trimming stripped 3 bases from V and 0 bases from J, with 9 bases between. The CDR3 DNA reads TGTGCCAGCAGCTTGGGGGAGAGCTCCTACGAGCAGTACTTC. This encodes CASSLGESSYEQYF.

This clonotype was detected ten times or more. This rearrangement joins TRBV25-1 to TRBJ1-5; 8 bases agree with TRBD1. The CDR3 length is 15 residues. CDR1 is MGHDK, CDR2 SYGVNS, per germline. V shed 6 bases and J 7 bases; nucleotides not matched to a gene: 11. CDR3 protein: CASSGTGTGIQPQHF. The CDR3 DNA is TGTGCCAGCAGCGGCACCGGGACAGGAATACAGCCCCAGCATTTT.

Only a few counts were recorded for this clonotype. This sequence joins TRBV5-1 and TRBJ2-2; 8 nucleotides agree with TRBD2. The V segment lost 6 bases and the J segment 7 bases; nucleotides outside the gene matches: 11. Germline V gene sequence: CDR1 SGHRS, CDR2 YFSETQ. This CDR3 spans 15 amino acids. As DNA, the CDR3 is TGCGCCAGCAAGAGCAGCGGGAGCGTGAGCGGGGAGCTGTTTTTT. This sequence encodes CASKSSGSVSGELFF.

This clonotype has a count of ten or more. Germline is not matched at one junction end, which may reflect a read error. This chain links TRBV27 with TRBJ2-1; 8 nucleotides line up with TRBD2. There are 16 residues in the CDR3. Germline V gene lookup returns CDR1 MNHEY and CDR2 SMNVEV (reference sequence). The CDR3 DNA reads as TGTGCCAGCAGTTTACAAGCGGGAGTATCCTTCAATGAGCAGTTCTTC. Its protein product is CASSLQAGVSFNEQFF.

This clonotype has a count of ten or more. The rearrangement links TRBV15 to TRBJ2-7; D gene uncertain. The CDR3 covers 14 residues. Germline values: CDR1 LNHNV, CDR2 YYDKDF (reference sequence). V dropped 0 bases and J dropped 13 bases, with 19 bases sitting between them. The CDR3 protein is CATSRDRTRILLYF. The CDR3 coding sequence is TGTGCCACCAGCAGAGATCGGACCCGCATCCTTTTATACTTC.

This clonotype appeared a few times. The chain joins TRBV20-1 to TRBJ2-1, with D possibly matching TRBD1 (5 bases). Between the trimmed V and J ends, which lost 0 bases and 8 bases, there was a span of 14 bases. CDR3 length: 14 residues. CDR1 and CDR2 from the germline V gene are DFQATT and SNEGSKA (reference sequence). The CDR3 sequence is CSARDPQGFDEQFF. For the CDR3, the DNA is TGCAGTGCTAGAGACCCTCAGGGCTTCGATGAGCAGTTCTTC.

The chain uses TRBV15 and TRBJ2-7; D remains ambiguous. Germline CDR1 reads LNHNV; CDR2 reads YYDKDF (reference sequence). The CDR3 runs to 13 residues. V was shortened by 1 base and J by 6 bases, with 10 bases between the two germline ends. The CDR3 loop reads CATSRASTGEQYF. CDR3 in DNA: TGTGCCACCAGCAGAGCGAGTACGGGCGAGCAGTACTTC.

The sample holds a few counts of this clonotype. The chain combines TRBV15 with TRBJ2-2, with D maybe TRBD1 (6 bases). Trimming pared 7 bases from V and 4 bases from J, leaving 13 bases between. The germline V gene has CDR1 LNHNV and CDR2 YYDKDF (reference sequence). The CDR3 has 14 residues. CDR3 sequence (DNA): TGTGCCACCACTCCGGGACATCCCACCGGGGAGCTGTTTTTT. This translates into CATTPGHPTGELFF.

This clonotype was detected ten times or more. The chain carries TRBV6-2 or TRBV6-3 and TRBJ2-1; 10 bases fit TRBD2. The germline CDR1 and CDR2 sequences are MNHEY and SVGEGT. This CDR3 comprises 17 residues. Germline trimming cut 7 bases from V and 12 bases from J; bases unmatched to any gene: 21. The CDR3 DNA follows: TGTGCCAGCACCCGAGGAGAGCGGGAGGGGTACAATGAGTGGCAGTTCTTC. It codes for CASTRGEREGYNEWQFF.

This clonotype was counted at least ten times. The rearrangement uses TRBV4-3 and TRBJ2-1, with 7 bases identical to TRBD1. Germline-derived CDR1 and CDR2 are LGHNA and YSLEER. The CDR3 covers 16 residues. V lost 4 bases, J lost 3 bases, and 9 bases stayed unmatched. CDR3 sequence reads: CASSRRWDRDYNEQFF. The CDR3 nucleotides read TGCGCCAGCAGCCGGAGGTGGGACAGAGACTACAATGAGCAGTTCTTC.

This clonotype was counted a few times. The CDR3, as DNA: TGCGCCAGCAGCTTGGCTAGCGGCAACATCCAAGAGACCCAGTACTTC. Amino acid sequence: CASSLASGNIQETQYF. The gene calls are TRBV5-1 and TRBJ2-5; 7 nucleotides agree with TRBD2. Germline V lookup: CDR1 SGHRS, CDR2 YFSETQ. The CDR3 is 16 amino acids. V trimming: 0 bases; J trimming: 1 base; junction bases outside the gene matches: 6.

This clonotype was detected many times. The chain employs TRBV25-1 and TRBJ2-1; no reliable D call. Per the germline V gene, CDR1 is MGHDK and CDR2 is SYGVNS. Trimming shortened V by 5 bases and J by 0 bases, and 11 bases separated the two germline ends. This CDR3 has 15 residues. The CDR3 spells CASSPRASSYNEQFF. In nucleotides, the CDR3 is TGTGCCAGCAGTCCACGAGCGAGCTCCTACAATGAGCAGTTCTTC. The complete variable domain, with remaining parts taken from reference TRBV25-1 and TRBJ2-1, reads EADIYQTPRYLVIGTGKKITLECSQTMGHDKMYWYQQDPGMELHLIHYSYGVNSTEKGDLSSESTVSRIRTEHFPLTLESARPSHTSQYLCASSPRASSYNEQFFGPGTRLTVL.

This clonotype showed up just a few times. The gene calls are TRBV2 and TRBJ2-1, with TRBD2 identical over 14 bases. Germline V gene lookup returns CDR1 SNHLY and CDR2 FYNNEI. V was clipped by 1 base and J by 6 bases; unmatched bases: 2. The CDR3 covers 16 residues. CDR3 residues: CASSEEGLAGANEQFF. The CDR3 bases are TGTGCCAGCAGTGAAGAGGGACTAGCGGGGGCCAATGAGCAGTTCTTC.

The rearrangement joins TRBV6-5 to TRBJ1-5; D is possibly TRBD1 (5 bases). The germline V and J ends were trimmed by 0 bases and 4 bases, with 13 bases remaining between them. CDR3 length: 16 amino acids. Germline V gives CDR1 MNHEY, CDR2 SVGAGI. CDR3 in amino acids: CASSYSRWGINQPQHF. In nucleotides, the CDR3 is TGTGCCAGCAGTTACTCGCGTTGGGGGATAAATCAGCCCCAGCATTTT.

V gene TRBV6-2 or TRBV6-3 combines with J gene TRBJ2-7, with D maybe TRBD1 (6 bases). The germline V gene has CDR1 MNHEY and CDR2 SVGEGT. This CDR3 comprises 17 residues. V shed 2 bases and J shed 3 bases, with 20 bases lying between them. The CDR3 protein is CASSYQVGATSLYEQYF. The CDR3 region has the DNA TGTGCCAGCAGTTACCAAGTGGGGGCTACCTCACTCTACGAGCAGTACTTC.

There are a few counts of this clonotype. V usage is TRBV5-1 and J usage is TRBJ2-3; 14 bases line up with TRBD2. Losses at the gene ends were 0 bases for V and 5 bases for J; bases not matched to a gene: 2. Germline V lookup: CDR1 SGHRS, CDR2 YFSETQ. The CDR3 is 16 amino acids. The CDR3: CASSLVGLAGGDTQYF. In DNA, the CDR3 is TGCGCCAGCAGCTTGGTAGGACTAGCGGGAGGAGATACGCAGTATTTT.

This clonotype occurred once. The chain combines TRBV29-1 with TRBJ2-4; perhaps TRBD2 as D (6 bases). Trimming stripped 3 bases from V and 6 bases from J, with 12 bases between. CDR3 length: 13 residues. In germline, CDR1 is SQVTM, CDR2 ANQGSEA. The DNA for the CDR3 is TGCAGCGTTGAGGATACCGGGGGAAACATTCAGTACTTC. Residues: CSVEDTGGNIQYF.

In its sample, this clonotype was seen a few times. The J gene is TRBJ2-6, the V gene TRBV3-1; D ambiguous. This CDR3 has 17 residues. CDR1 and CDR2 (germline): LGHDT, YNNKEL (reference sequence). Trimming removed 4 bases from V and 1 base from J, with 14 bases in between. CDR3 loop: CASSPPRTPSGANVLTF. The CDR3 bases are TGTGCCAGCAGCCCCCCAAGGACCCCTTCTGGGGCCAACGTCCTGACTTTC. The variable domain in full, completed from reference TRBV3-1 and TRBJ2-6, reads DTAVSQTPKYLVTQMGNDKSIKCEQNLGHDTMYWYKQDSKKFLKIMFSYNNKELIINETVPNRFSPKSPDKAHLNLHINSLELGDSAVYFCASSPPRTPSGANVLTFGAGSRLTVL.

This clonotype appeared many times. The chain couples TRBV30 to TRBJ2-2, with TRBD1 matching 10 bases. The trim removed 8 bases at V and 6 bases at J, leaving 9 bases unmatched. Germline V gene data show CDR1 as GTSNPN and CDR2 as SVGIG (reference sequence). The CDR3 runs to 14 residues. The CDR3 DNA sequence: TGTGCCAGCCACCGGGACAGGGGTTCCGGGGAGCTGTTTTTT. It codes for CASHRDRGSGELFF.

The chain links TRBV13 to TRBJ2-7; 13 nucleotides agree with TRBD2. The CDR3 runs to 16 residues. Per the germline V gene, CDR1 is PRHDT and CDR2 is FYEKMQ (reference sequence). Unmatched junction bases numbered 9, after V lost 5 bases and J lost 5 bases. CDR3 DNA: TGTGCCAGCAGCCTCAGGACTAGCGGGAGTTGGGACGAGCAGTACTTC. Protein sequence: CASSLRTSGSWDEQYF.